The next 2 T cell receptor beta chains were all read from a single sample in a study of OX40 agonist ivuxolimab in advanced cancers. Assay used: immunoSEQ multiplex PCR; TCRdb lists only in-frame clones, some missing. The table records fewer than 85,000 clones, approximately 83% of them present only once. The specimen comprised CD4+ or CD8+ T cells sorted from blood, sampled in a trial of the OX40 agonist ivuxolimab. The receptors here all came from an adult with an advanced solid tumor such as melanoma, head and neck, liver or kidney cancer.

The chain couples TRBV7-2 to TRBJ2-2, with 7 positions matching TRBD1. The V gene end was trimmed by 10 bases and the J gene end by 8 bases; junction bases not matched to a gene: 19. There are 16 residues in the CDR3. Germline-derived CDR1 and CDR2 are SGHTA and FQGNSA. This CDR3 reads CATPDRDRGKWGELFF. CDR3 in DNA: TGTGCCACGCCGGACCGGGACAGAGGGAAGTGGGGGGAGCTGTTTTTT.

CDR3 loop: CASGQGNREQFF. CDR3 nucleotide sequence: TGTGCCAGCGGGCAGGGAAATCGGGAGCAGTTCTTC. This chain connects TRBV7-9 to TRBJ2-1; a possible D gene is TRBD1 (5 bases). Germline V gene lookup returns CDR1 SEHNR and CDR2 FQNEAQ (reference sequence). This CDR3 comprises 12 residues. V dropped 8 bases and J dropped 10 bases, with 15 bases sitting between them.